The present TCR beta chain was sequenced within a study of CD8+ T cells in alopecia areata. Looking at the study overall: The study gave treated patients oral tofacitinib at 5 to 10 mg twice daily. For 6 to 18 months, tofacitinib was taken, and 6 months off drug followed.

Sequencing relied on a cDNA template that was reverse transcribed from extracted RNA. The assay was immunoSEQ multiplex PCR, and TCRdb's table has in-frame clones only and misses some. The sample includes 100,000 to 150,000 clones, almost 50% of them seen just once. PBMC-derived CD4+ and CD8+ T cells were sorted. Losses at the gene ends were 4 bases for V and 6 bases for J; bases not matched to a gene: 4. Germline V gene lookup returns CDR1 SGHNT and CDR2 YYREEE (reference sequence). This CDR3 spans 15 amino acids. Source: CD8+ T cells sorted from blood, taken at week 0. The chain joins TRBV5-4 to TRBJ2-1; 13 nucleotides line up with TRBD2. This TCR was sampled from a human donor with alopecia areata. The CDR3, as DNA: TGTGCCAGCAGCCCGGGACTAGCGGGGTCCAATGAGCAGTTCTTC. Translated, it gives CASSPGLAGSNEQFF.